This T cell receptor beta chain derives from a study of cytomegalovirus exposure and HLA in healthy donors. Healthy bone marrow donors made up the donors. A multiplex PCR was run with 60 Vbeta primers and 13 Jbeta primers. TCRdb's table, derived via immunoSEQ multiplex PCR, lists solely in-frame clones and lacks some. This table has about 160,000 clones, about 78% appearing once. The CDR3 is 15 residues long. Per the germline V gene, CDR1 is MDHEN and CDR2 is SYDVKM. The V segment lost 5 bases and the J segment 5 bases; nucleotides outside the gene matches: 8. The clonotype comes from a male donor in good health and CMV-seronegative. The rearrangement joins TRBV28 to TRBJ2-5; TRBD1 matches at 10 bases. Sequencing input: PBMCs. CDR3 amino acids: CASSARDRGWETQYF. CDR3 bases: TGTGCCAGCAGTGCACGGGACAGGGGCTGGGAGACCCAGTACTTC.